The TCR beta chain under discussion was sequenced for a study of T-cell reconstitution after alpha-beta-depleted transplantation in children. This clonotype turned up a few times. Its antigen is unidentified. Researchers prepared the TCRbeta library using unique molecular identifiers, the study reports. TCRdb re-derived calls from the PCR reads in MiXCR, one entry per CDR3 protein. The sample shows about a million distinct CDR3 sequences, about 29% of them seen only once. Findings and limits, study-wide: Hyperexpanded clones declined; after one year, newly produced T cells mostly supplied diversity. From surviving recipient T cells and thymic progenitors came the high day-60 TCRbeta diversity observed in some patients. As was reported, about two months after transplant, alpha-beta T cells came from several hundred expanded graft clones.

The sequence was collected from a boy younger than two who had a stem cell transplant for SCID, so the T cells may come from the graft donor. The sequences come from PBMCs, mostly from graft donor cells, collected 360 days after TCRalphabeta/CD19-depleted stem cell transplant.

CDR3 DNA: TGCGCCAGCAGCTCGGGGGGGACAGGCTTCCACGAGCAGTACTTC. Protein product: CASSSGGTGFHEQYF. This chain connects TRBV5-1 to TRBJ2-7; D assignment may be TRBD1 or TRBD2 (8 bases each). CDR3 length: 15 residues. Per germline, CDR1 SGHRS and CDR2 YFSETQ. Trimming took off 3 bases at V and 5 bases at J, with 18 bases between the two ends.